This entry lists 27 T cell receptor beta chains sequenced from one sample in a study of T cell responses to AZD1222 COVID-19 vaccine (dated by TCRdb to the early 2020s). The sample's time point label, decoded: baseline before first vaccination. Receptors were amplified or captured by the immunoSEQ multiplex PCR assay. TCRdb mirrors the immuneACCESS table, restricted to in-frame sequences. Some clones are absent from its copies; in checked studies, under half trace to an unresolved V gene, and the reason for the others is unknown. The table for this sample lists about 100,000 clones; approximately 87% of them were counted only once. The ten largest clones represent 3% to 3.5% of the sample. Sequencing used peripheral blood, obtained on day 0 of AZD1222 vaccination. The receptors originated from an adult in good health.

The V gene is TRBV10-1, the J gene TRBJ2-3; 7 bases are shared with TRBD2. J lost 5 bases, V lost 2 bases, and 13 bases had no gene match. CDR1 and CDR2 from the germline V gene are WNHNN and SYGVQD (reference sequence). The CDR3 spans 17 residues. The CDR3 is CASSEGFRSGDIDTQYF. CDR3 DNA sequence: TGCGCCAGCAGTGAGGGTTTTCGGAGCGGGGATATAGATACGCAGTATTTT.

The chain has TRBV6-6 and TRBJ1-1; 7 bases match TRBD1. J lost 0 bases, V lost 4 bases, and 5 bases had no gene match. Per the germline V gene, CDR1 is MNHNY and CDR2 is SVGAGI (reference sequence). The length of the CDR3 is 15 residues. CDR3 DNA: TGTGCCAGCAGTTCCCCGGGACAGATGAACACTGAAGCTTTCTTT. It codes for CASSSPGQMNTEAFF.

This clone turned up a few times. The chain is built from TRBV7-9 and TRBJ1-5; tentative D call: TRBD1 (5 bases). V lost 1 base, J lost 11 bases, and 12 bases lay in between. Germline CDR1 is SEHNR and CDR2 is FQNEAQ (reference sequence). The CDR3 totals 13 residues. CDR3 in amino acids: CASSLDTQGAQHF. Here the CDR3 DNA reads TGTGCCAGCAGCTTAGACACGCAGGGCGCCCAGCATTTT. Full variable domain (rest looked up from reference TRBV7-9 and TRBJ1-5): DTGVSQNPRHKITKRGQNVTFRCDPISEHNRLYWYRQTLGQGPEFLTYFQNEAQLEKSRLLSDRFSAERPKGSFSTLEIQRTEQGDSAMYLCASSLDTQGAQHFGDGTRLSIL.

The chain uses TRBV4-1 and TRBJ2-7; D possibly matches TRBD1 or TRBD2 (5 bases each). Germline V gene lookup returns CDR1 MGHRA and CDR2 YSYEKL. This CDR3 region has 15 residues. V was shortened by 1 base and J by 4 bases, with 14 bases between the two germline ends. CDR3: CASSQGLGVIYEQYF. The CDR3 DNA reads TGCGCCAGCAGCCAAGGACTGGGGGTGATTTACGAGCAGTACTTC.

The chain employs TRBV4-3 and TRBJ1-2, with D uncertain. The germline V gene has CDR1 LGHNA and CDR2 YSLEER. CDR3 length: 15 residues. V lost 4 bases to trimming and J lost 6 bases, with 18 bases between them. The CDR3 DNA is TGCGCCAGCAGCCCCCGGGCCGGGTCCCCTCATGGCTACACCTTC. This gives the protein CASSPRAGSPHGYTF.

The CDR3 DNA follows: TGTGCCAGCTCACCACCGGCGGGACCGACTTTATATGGCTACACCTTC. Its translation is CASSPPAGPTLYGYTF. The rearrangement links TRBV18 to TRBJ1-2; D might be TRBD1 (5 bases). V was clipped by 0 bases and J by 5 bases, with 16 bases between them. Germline V lookup: CDR1 KGHSH, CDR2 LQKENI. CDR3 length: 16 residues.

The rearrangement links TRBV9 to TRBJ1-6, with 8 bases aligning to TRBD1. Germline lookup yields CDR1 SGDLS and CDR2 YYNGEE. The CDR3 has 16 amino acids. The ends lost 0 bases at V and 4 bases at J; junction bases unmatched: 3. The CDR3 nucleotides read TGTGCCAGCAGCGTAGGGACAGGGCCTTATAATTCACCCCTCCACTTT. This translates into CASSVGTGPYNSPLHF.

On this clone: Sequence at one end of the junction differs from germline and may be a read error. This chain connects TRBV11-3 to TRBJ2-7; D is unclear. Per germline, CDR1 SGHNT and CDR2 YENEEA. The CDR3 contains 13 residues. CDR3 region: CASSLAPATTPFF. The DNA for the CDR3 is TGTGCCAGCAGCTTAGCACCAGCCACAACCCCATTCTTC.

The chain employs TRBV16 and TRBJ1-5; 9 bases fit TRBD1. The CDR3 sequence is 15 residues long. The germline V gene encodes CDR1 KGHSY and CDR2 FQNENV. With V trimmed by 3 bases and J by 6 bases, 6 bases remained unmatched. For the CDR3, the DNA is TGTGCCAGCAGCCACCGGGACAGGGACGTTCAGCCCCAGCATTTT. It specifies CASSHRDRDVQPQHF.

This clone was seen a single time. The chain carries TRBV19 and TRBJ1-2; TRBD1 matches 7 bases. V shed 6 bases and J 4 bases; nucleotides not matched to a gene: 8. Germline CDR1 and CDR2: LNHDA and SQIVND (reference sequence). The CDR3 runs to 14 residues. DNA of the CDR3: TGTGCCAGTAGGGAACAGGGGATCGCCTATGGCTACACCTTC. Translating gives CASREQGIAYGYTF.

The chain recombines TRBV6-5 with TRBJ1-1, with TRBD1 identical over 7 bases. This CDR3 contains 15 residues. CDR1 and CDR2 from the germline V gene are MNHEY and SVGAGI. V lost 2 bases to trimming and J lost 5 bases; unmatched junction nucleotides: 8. For the CDR3, the DNA is TGTGCCAGCAGTTACCCCCGGACAGGTCAGACTGAAGCTTTCTTT. Translated, it gives CASSYPRTGQTEAFF.

The chain has TRBV28 and TRBJ2-7; D remains ambiguous. Between the trimmed V and J ends, which lost 5 bases and 8 bases, there was a span of 19 bases. Germline-derived CDR1 and CDR2 are MDHEN and SYDVKM. The CDR3 has 14 amino acids. The CDR3 DNA sequence: TGTGCCAGCAGTCCTGCCAGGACGGTCGGCAAGCAGTACTTC. This encodes CASSPARTVGKQYF.

The rearrangement links TRBV7-9 to TRBJ1-4; TRBD1 matches at 7 bases. The germline V gene encodes CDR1 SEHNR and CDR2 FQNEAQ (reference sequence). V trimming: 3 bases; J trimming: 4 bases; junction bases outside the gene matches: 8. This CDR3 contains 16 residues. The CDR3 sequence is CASSFWGNRGNEKLFF. The CDR3, as DNA: TGTGCCAGCAGCTTTTGGGGAAACAGGGGTAATGAAAAACTGTTTTTT.

This clone was counted between two and nine times. This chain connects TRBV28 to TRBJ1-5, with D possibly TRBD1 on 5 matching bases. This CDR3 has 16 amino acids. V lost 6 bases to trimming and J lost 0 bases, with 15 bases between them. Germline V CDR1 and CDR2: MDHEN, SYDVKM. This CDR3 reads CASRYRQQYSNQPQHF. CDR3 coding DNA: TGTGCCAGCAGGTATAGACAGCAGTATAGCAATCAGCCCCAGCATTTT. Looking up the rest from reference TRBV28 and TRBJ1-5 gives the full variable domain: DVKVTQSSRYLVKRTGEKVFLECVQDMDHENMFWYRQDPGLGLRLIYFSYDVKMKEKGDIPEGYSVSREKKERFSLILESASTNQTSMYLCASRYRQQYSNQPQHFGDGTRLSIL.

The V call is TRBV19, the J call TRBJ1-1; no definite D call. V lost 7 bases and J lost 0, with 12 bases in between. Germline V CDR1 and CDR2: LNHDA, SQIVND (reference sequence). The CDR3 sequence is 14 residues long. CDR3 amino acids: CASMAEGMNTEAFF. DNA for the CDR3: TGTGCCAGTATGGCGGAGGGAATGAACACTGAAGCTTTCTTT.

The CDR3 loop reads CASSPSGSTYEQYF. The CDR3 DNA is TGCGCCAGCAGTCCTAGCGGGAGTACCTACGAGCAGTACTTC. The rearrangement links TRBV5-1 to TRBJ2-7, with TRBD2 identical over 10 bases. Unmatched junction bases numbered 4, after V lost 5 bases and J lost 2 bases. This CDR3 contains 14 residues. Germline CDR1 reads SGHRS; CDR2 reads YFSETQ.

The chain links TRBV19 to TRBJ1-2; 7 positions agree with TRBD1. V lost 6 bases and J lost 4; bases outside the gene matches: 11. The length of the CDR3 is 15 residues. The germline V gene encodes CDR1 LNHDA and CDR2 SQIVND (reference sequence). The CDR3 here is CASSLPGWDSYGYTF. In DNA, the CDR3 is TGTGCCAGTAGCCTTCCCGGCTGGGACAGCTATGGCTACACCTTC.

The chain has TRBV5-6 and TRBJ1-2; D is possibly TRBD1 (6 bases). Deletions cut 4 bases from V and 9 bases from J, with 13 bases between. Germline CDR1 is SGHDT and CDR2 is YYEEEE. The CDR3 consists of 12 residues. The CDR3 loop is CASSLRQARYTF. CDR3 DNA sequence: TGTGCCAGCAGCCTACGACAGGCCCGCTACACCTTC.

This chain joins TRBV4-1 and TRBJ2-7; tentatively, D is TRBD2 (7 bases). CDR3 length equals 15 residues. Germline V gene sequence: CDR1 MGHRA, CDR2 YSYEKL. Trimming removed 1 base at V and 3 bases at J, with 13 bases between. Here the CDR3 reads CASSQVAGANYEQYF. Written as DNA, the CDR3 is TGCGCCAGCAGCCAAGTGGCGGGGGCTAACTACGAGCAGTACTTC.

This rearrangement joins TRBV15 to TRBJ1-6, with a tentative D call TRBD1 (6 bases). The germline gives CDR1 LNHNV, CDR2 YYDKDF (reference sequence). The CDR3 is made up of 14 amino acids. The ends were cut back, 0 bases at V and 11 bases at J, with 11 bases in the middle. CDR3 sequence reads: CATSREEGQAPLHF. CDR3 in DNA: TGTGCCACCAGCAGAGAAGAGGGACAAGCACCCCTCCACTTT.

The V and J genes are TRBV12-3 or TRBV12-4 and TRBJ2-7; no reliable D call. CDR3 length equals 13 residues. V was clipped by 3 bases and J by 1 base, with 7 bases between them. In nucleotides, the CDR3 is TGTGCCAGCAGTTTTGGGCAGTCCTACGAGCAGTACTTC. It specifies CASSFGQSYEQYF.

This chain joins TRBV21-1 and TRBJ1-2; TRBD1 is taken as the D call from the table, unchecked against the DNA. TRBV21-1 is marked as a pseudogene. CDR3 size: 12 residues. CDR3 residues: CASSGRYYGYTF. CDR3 nucleotide sequence: TGTGCCAGCAGCGGGCGTTACTATGGCTACACCTTC.

This chain joins TRBV9 and TRBJ2-7; 7 nucleotides agree with TRBD1. The CDR3 covers 15 residues. The V gene's germline CDR1 is SGDLS and CDR2 YYNGEE. V lost 3 bases and J lost 1; bases outside the gene matches: 7. This CDR3 reads CASSAAGTASYEQYF. CDR3 nucleotide sequence: TGTGCCAGCAGCGCGGCCGGGACAGCTTCCTACGAGCAGTACTTC.

A single count supports this clone. CDR3 amino acids: CASSFSASAGQPQHF. In DNA, the CDR3 is TGTGCCAGCAGCTTCTCAGCATCGGCGGGTCAGCCCCAGCATTTT. The chain combines TRBV5-5 with TRBJ1-5; D unresolved. Germline CDR1 SGHKS, CDR2 YYEKEE (reference sequence). This CDR3 has 15 amino acids. V was cut by 2 bases and J by 6 bases, with 15 bases left in between.

The chain employs TRBV6-2 or TRBV6-3 and TRBJ1-2, with 8 bases fitting TRBD1. CDR3 length equals 15 residues. The trim removed 0 bases at V and 7 bases at J, leaving 7 bases unmatched. Germline V gene lookup returns CDR1 MNHEY and CDR2 SVGEGT. CDR3 DNA sequence: TGTGCCAGCAGTTACTCGGGACAGGTGTTTGGTGGCTACACCTTC. Protein: CASSYSGQVFGGYTF.

In its sample, this clone was seen a few times. V and J are TRBV7-8 and TRBJ1-2; 9 bases align to TRBD1. The CDR3 is made up of 18 amino acids. Per the germline V gene, CDR1 is SGHVS and CDR2 is FQNEAQ. Trimming at V came to 4 bases and at J to 2 bases, leaving 14 bases not matched to a gene. CDR3 residues: CASSSLRDRALLNYGYTF. The CDR3 DNA follows: TGTGCCAGCAGCTCCCTTAGGGACAGGGCCCTACTAAACTATGGCTACACCTTC.

V gene TRBV2 combines with J gene TRBJ1-6; 8 bases match TRBD1. Germline V gives CDR1 SNHLY, CDR2 FYNNEI. V lost 10 bases and J lost 0; bases outside the gene matches: 5. CDR3 length equals 15 residues. Here the CDR3 reads CATGTGFSYNSPLHF. DNA of the CDR3: TGTGCCACCGGGACAGGATTCTCCTATAATTCACCCCTCCACTTT.